These 31 T cell receptor beta chains originate from one sample sequenced in a study of identical twins. In TCRdb, the 5' RACE reads were re-called with MiXCR into one record per CDR3 protein. This sample has hundreds of thousands of distinct CDR3 sequences, with about 20% found just once. The sample was also linked to a second study, of T cells expressing NK-cell markers.

Input material: PBMCs. The receptors stem from a woman aged 18-29 years in good health.

The CDR3 DNA reads TGTGCCAGCAGGGTGCGGGTGCGGGACAACAATGAGCAGTTCTTC. It codes for CASRVRVRDNNEQFF. The J gene is TRBJ2-1, the V gene TRBV12-3 or TRBV12-4; either TRBD1 or TRBD2 may fit D (6 bases each). This CDR3 region has 15 residues. The V end was cut by 6 bases, the J end by 5 bases, with 17 bases between.

The rearrangement joins TRBV12-3 or TRBV12-4 to TRBJ2-1, with 7 nucleotides matching TRBD2. The J segment lost 4 bases and the V segment lost 5 bases, leaving 5 bases of the junction unmatched. The CDR3 length is 14 residues. This chain's CDR3 is CASSTSGGYNEQFF. DNA for the CDR3: TGTGCCAGCAGTACCTCCGGGGGGTACAATGAGCAGTTCTTC.

This clonotype has more than one count but fewer than ten. The rearrangement links TRBV27 to TRBJ2-7, with TRBD1 matching 8 bases. With 8 bases clipped from V and 7 bases from J, the junction kept 10 bases outside the gene matches. CDR3 size: 13 residues. Per germline, CDR1 MNHEY and CDR2 SMNVEV (reference sequence). CDR3 sequence: CASSGTGLLEQYF. The CDR3 bases are TGTGCCAGCTCCGGGACAGGTTTGTTGGAGCAGTACTTC.

This clonotype was picked up a small number of times. The rearrangement joins TRBV6-1 to TRBJ1-2; tentatively, D is TRBD1 (5 bases). V shed 7 bases and J shed 6 bases, with 15 bases lying between them. The CDR3 spans 13 residues. Germline V gene data show CDR1 as MNHNS and CDR2 as SASEGT. CDR3 sequence (DNA): TGTGCCAGCATTGCCCCAGGGAGGGATGGCTACACCTTC. Protein product: CASIAPGRDGYTF.

This clonotype was seen a handful of times. J is TRBJ1-6 and V is TRBV12-3 or TRBV12-4, with a weak D call TRBD1 (6 bases). Deletions cut 6 bases from V and 10 bases from J, with 16 bases between. The CDR3 length is 14 residues. The CDR3 nucleotides are TGTGCCAGCAGCCTCCTACAGGGCTACTCACCCCTCCACTTT. It encodes CASSLLQGYSPLHF.

This clonotype has more than one count but fewer than ten. The V gene is TRBV15, the J gene TRBJ2-1; 8 bases are shared with TRBD2. The CDR3 has 17 amino acids. Germline CDR1 and CDR2: LNHNV and YYDKDF (reference sequence). V lost 0 bases and J lost 7; bases outside the gene matches: 11. Here the CDR3 DNA reads TGTGCCACCAGCAGAGATCGGGGGGGGAACTTGAGGAATGAGCAGTTCTTC. Translation gives CATSRDRGGNLRNEQFF.

J is TRBJ2-3 and V is TRBV6-2 or TRBV6-3; D might be TRBD2 (5 bases). The germline gives CDR1 MNHEY, CDR2 SVGEGT. With 4 bases removed from V and 2 bases from J, the gap between germline ends came to 19 bases. This CDR3 region has 17 residues. DNA of the CDR3: TGTGCCAGCAGTTCGCGACTTTACCGGGATAACACAGATACGCAGTATTTT. Translated: CASSSRLYRDNTDTQYF.

The DNA of the CDR3 is TGTGCCAGCAGCTTAGTGGGGTCTCGGTCAGATACGCAGTATTTT. Its protein product is CASSLVGSRSDTQYF. The chain employs TRBV7-2 and TRBJ2-3; the D is unclear. Germline V lookup: CDR1 SGHTA, CDR2 FQGNSA. The CDR3 extends over 15 amino acids. The V gene lost 1 base and the J gene lost 4 bases, with 12 bases spanning the gap.

This clonotype was seen a few times. The rearrangement links TRBV9 to TRBJ2-7; 9 bases line up with TRBD1. With 3 bases clipped from V and 8 bases from J, the junction kept 6 bases outside the gene matches. The CDR3 runs to 13 residues. Germline CDR1 reads SGDLS; CDR2 reads YYNGEE. The CDR3, as DNA: TGTGCCAGCAGCGGACAAACAGGGGGCAAGCAGTACTTC. Amino acids: CASSGQTGGKQYF.

This sequence joins TRBV20-1 and TRBJ2-2, with D tentatively TRBD1 or TRBD2 (5 bases each). CDR1 and CDR2 (germline): DFQATT, SNEGSKA (reference sequence). This CDR3 region has 16 residues. CDR3 DNA: TGCTGCGCTAGAGAGCAGGGTGCGGGCCGCACCGGGGAGCTGTTTTTT. This gives the protein CCAREQGAGRTGELFF.

The chain uses TRBV3-1 and TRBJ2-7; the D call may be TRBD1 or TRBD2 (5 bases each). The CDR3 is 15 residues long. The V end lost 0 bases, the J end lost 6 bases, and 15 bases lay between the germline ends. Germline CDR1 and CDR2: LGHDT and YNNKEL (reference sequence). For the CDR3, the DNA is TGTGCCAGCAGCCAAGACCCCGGGCAGGGACGCGAGCAGTACTTC. Protein product: CASSQDPGQGREQYF.

The chain joins TRBV6-1 to TRBJ2-7; TRBD2 matches at 12 bases. V lost 4 bases and J lost 4; bases outside the gene matches: 5. This CDR3 has 15 amino acids. Germline V gene sequence: CDR1 MNHNS, CDR2 SASEGT. This CDR3 reads CASSGSGTSGYEQYF. The CDR3, as DNA: TGTGCCAGCAGTGGGTCCGGGACTAGCGGGTACGAGCAGTACTTC.

This clonotype was recorded once. For the CDR3, the DNA is TGCAGTGCTAGAGAGGTACAAACTGAAGCTTTCTTT. Translation gives CSAREVQTEAFF. V gene TRBV20-1 combines with J gene TRBJ1-1; D remains unclear. Trimming cost V 0 bases and J 5 bases, with 7 bases left between them. This CDR3 comprises 12 residues. Germline V gene data show CDR1 as DFQATT and CDR2 as SNEGSKA (reference sequence).

Only a few counts were recorded for this clonotype. This rearrangement joins TRBV9 to TRBJ2-1; TRBD1 agrees at 7 bases. Per germline, CDR1 SGDLS and CDR2 YYNGEE. The CDR3 runs 12 residues. J was trimmed by 8 bases and V by 3 bases; bases with no gene match: 2. The CDR3 loop is CASSADRDEQFF. DNA of the CDR3: TGTGCCAGCAGCGCAGACAGGGATGAGCAGTTCTTC.

The V call is TRBV27, the J call TRBJ2-3, with D hard to call. Trimming shortened V by 7 bases and J by 0 bases, and 14 bases separated the two germline ends. The CDR3 consists of 15 residues. Germline CDR1 reads MNHEY; CDR2 reads SMNVEV (reference sequence). Here the CDR3 DNA reads TGTGCCAGCACCCAGTTCGCTGGGAGCACAGATACGCAGTATTTT. This codes for CASTQFAGSTDTQYF.

This rearrangement joins TRBV20-1 to TRBJ2-1; TRBD2 might be the D (6 bases). With 4 bases removed from V and 3 bases from J, the gap between germline ends came to 16 bases. The germline V gene encodes CDR1 DFQATT and CDR2 SNEGSKA (reference sequence). This CDR3 has 15 residues. CDR3 residues: CSAKTSNGFYNEQFF. Here the CDR3 DNA reads TGCAGTGCTAAGACTAGTAACGGTTTCTACAATGAGCAGTTCTTC.

This clonotype was found a few times. The V gene is TRBV9, the J gene TRBJ2-7; tentative D call: TRBD2 (5 bases). Germline V gene lookup returns CDR1 SGDLS and CDR2 YYNGEE. The length of the CDR3 is 13 residues. Deletions cut 0 bases from V and 7 bases from J, with 11 bases between. This chain's CDR3 is CASSVAGRGEQYF. The CDR3 coding sequence is TGTGCCAGCAGCGTAGCGGGCAGAGGGGAGCAGTACTTC.

This clonotype was recorded at least ten times. The chain combines TRBV12-3 or TRBV12-4 with TRBJ2-1; D not resolved. The CDR3 covers 13 residues. V lost 3 bases to trimming and J lost 5 bases, with 8 bases between them. The CDR3 region has the DNA TGTGCCAGCAGTTTCGCTCGGAACAATGAGCAGTTCTTC. This gives the protein CASSFARNNEQFF.

This chain links TRBV5-1 with TRBJ2-7; 10 positions match TRBD2. CDR3 length equals 14 residues. Germline values: CDR1 SGHRS, CDR2 YFSETQ. Unmatched junction bases numbered 3, after V lost 6 bases and J lost 0 bases. The CDR3 spells CASMRTSGSYEQYF. The CDR3 DNA is TGCGCCAGCATGCGGACTAGCGGCTCCTACGAGCAGTACTTC.

This clonotype was found a few times. The V and J genes are TRBV20-1 and TRBJ2-1; D perhaps matches TRBD2 (6 bases). The V gene lost 3 bases and the J gene lost 10 bases, with 16 bases spanning the gap. Looked up from germline, CDR1 is DFQATT and CDR2 is SNEGSKA (reference sequence). CDR3 length: 13 amino acids. CDR3 in amino acids: CSASGSGAGEQFF. The CDR3, as DNA: TGCAGTGCTAGTGGTAGCGGCGCGGGGGAGCAGTTCTTC.

The chain has TRBV6-2 or TRBV6-3 and TRBJ2-7, with TRBD2 identical over 8 bases. Germline V lookup: CDR1 MNHEY, CDR2 SVGEGT. The V and J ends lost 6 bases and 7 bases, in that order; junction bases with no gene match: 11. The CDR3 runs 14 residues. The CDR3 DNA reads TGTGCCAGCAGAATAAGCGGGAGATTGTGGGAGCAGTACTTC. It specifies CASRISGRLWEQYF.

The chain has TRBV10-3 and TRBJ2-7; 11 bases are shared with TRBD2. This CDR3 has 14 residues. Germline V gene data show CDR1 as ENHRY and CDR2 as SYGVKD. V was clipped by 6 bases and J by 1 base; unmatched bases: 2. The CDR3 reads CAIRTSGASYEQYF. As DNA, the CDR3 is TGTGCCATCAGGACTAGCGGGGCTTCCTACGAGCAGTACTTC.

This clonotype was detected a few times. This chain connects TRBV19 to TRBJ2-7; D gene uncertain. Germline V gene sequence: CDR1 LNHDA, CDR2 SQIVND (reference sequence). The CDR3 totals 14 residues. V was clipped by 6 bases and J by 0 bases, with 12 bases between them. CDR3 DNA sequence: TGTGCCAGTAGCCAGCGTAGGAGCTCCTACGAGCAGTACTTC. This gives the protein CASSQRRSSYEQYF.

The chain combines TRBV5-1 with TRBJ1-4; TRBD1 matches at 11 bases. V lost 0 bases and J lost 6; bases outside the gene matches: 4. Germline CDR1 reads SGHRS; CDR2 reads YFSETQ. The CDR3 spans 16 residues. Here the CDR3 reads CASSLGGQGAHEKLFF. The CDR3 DNA sequence: TGCGCCAGCAGCTTGGGCGGACAGGGGGCGCATGAAAAACTGTTTTTT.

This chain links TRBV12-3 or TRBV12-4 with TRBJ2-5; TRBD2 matches 12 bases. The junction had 21 bases not matched to a gene; V was cut back by 11 bases and J by 5 bases. CDR3 length: 18 residues. Written as DNA, the CDR3 is TGTGCCTTCAGTTTAGTAGGGGGGACTAGCGGGTCCCGGGAGACCCAGTACTTC. It codes for CAFSLVGGTSGSRETQYF.

The chain couples TRBV7-2 to TRBJ1-1; D remains ambiguous. This CDR3 has 11 residues. V was cut by 5 bases and J by 8 bases, with 9 bases left in between. Germline CDR1 reads SGHTA; CDR2 reads FQGNSA. The CDR3 reads CASSNLGEAFF. CDR3 DNA: TGTGCCAGCAGCAACCTGGGCGAAGCTTTCTTT.

This clonotype was counted many times. J is TRBJ2-4 and V is TRBV12-3 or TRBV12-4; D remains ambiguous. V lost 7 bases, J lost 4 bases, and 11 bases lay in between. The CDR3 loop spans 13 amino acids. The CDR3 region is CASMWVGKNIQYF. The CDR3 DNA sequence: TGTGCCAGCATGTGGGTGGGTAAAAACATTCAGTACTTC.

This clonotype showed up just a few times. The chain couples TRBV25-1 to TRBJ2-7, with D perhaps assigned TRBD1 or TRBD2 (5 bases each). CDR1 and CDR2 (germline): MGHDK, SYGVNS. This CDR3 has 14 residues. Trimming left V 10 bases short and J 0 bases short, with 16 bases between. CDR3: CATLGERLSYEQYF. CDR3 in DNA: TGTGCCACCCTGGGGGAGCGCCTCTCCTACGAGCAGTACTTC.

The sample holds a few counts of this clonotype. This chain connects TRBV20-1 to TRBJ2-1, with TRBD1 matching over 7 bases. CDR3 length equals 16 residues. V shed 0 bases, J shed 7 bases, and the junction held 12 bases outside the gene matches. Germline CDR1 DFQATT, CDR2 SNEGSKA (reference sequence). CDR3 sequence: CSARDQTGDNYNEQFF. In nucleotides, the CDR3 is TGCAGTGCTAGAGACCAAACAGGGGATAACTATAATGAGCAGTTCTTC.

This clonotype occurred a few times. This chain connects TRBV15 to TRBJ1-1, with D hard to call. This CDR3 is 13 amino acids long. Per germline, CDR1 LNHNV and CDR2 YYDKDF (reference sequence). V lost 0 bases to trimming and J lost 10 bases, with 12 bases between them. The CDR3 DNA reads TGTGCCACCAGCAGAGATCTAGGTTTTGTAGCTTTCTTT. Protein: CATSRDLGFVAFF.

A few counts support this clonotype. The chain carries TRBV7-8 and TRBJ1-1; D perhaps matches TRBD1 (6 bases). Germline V lookup: CDR1 SGHVS, CDR2 FQNEAQ. V shed 5 bases and J shed 0 bases, with 19 bases lying between them. The CDR3 covers 17 residues. The CDR3 region is CASSPMGALSVNTEAFF. DNA of the CDR3: TGTGCCAGCAGCCCAATGGGGGCTTTATCTGTGAACACTGAAGCTTTCTTT.